Shown below are 15 T cell receptor beta chains from a single sample sequenced in a study of Graves' ophthalmopathy and Graves' hyperthyroidism. The TCR beta CDR3 regions underwent amplification from RNA transcripts. Scientists carried out first-round RT-PCR using HTBI primers and then a second-round multiplex PCR. Via MiXCR, TCRdb re-called the multiplex PCR reads, giving one row per CDR3 protein. The data show hundreds of thousands of distinct CDR3 sequences, about 41% seen once. Sample: peripheral blood. These receptor sequences come from an adult man with Graves' ophthalmopathy.

This clonotype was seen at least ten times. The chain joins TRBV7-9 to TRBJ2-5; 9 nucleotides agree with TRBD1. The V and J ends lost 5 bases and 7 bases, in that order; junction bases with no gene match: 8. Looked up from germline, CDR1 is SEHNR and CDR2 is FQNEAQ (reference sequence). The CDR3 sequence is 14 residues long. CDR3 region: CASSPPGDRVTQYF. Here the CDR3 DNA reads TGTGCCAGCAGCCCCCCAGGGGACAGGGTGACCCAGTACTTC.

This clonotype was seen a few times. The V gene is TRBV20-1, the J gene TRBJ2-7, with 7 bases identical to TRBD1. The CDR3 spans 14 residues. V lost 3 bases to trimming and J lost 1 base; unmatched junction nucleotides: 6. Germline assignment: CDR1 DFQATT and CDR2 SNEGSKA (reference sequence). The CDR3 coding sequence is TGCAGTGCTAGTGCCGGACAGGCGTCCTACGAGCAGTACTTC. Its protein is CSASAGQASYEQYF.

J is TRBJ1-3 and V is TRBV20-1, with a possible D match to TRBD1 (6 bases). This CDR3 has 14 amino acids. Between the trimmed V and J ends, which lost 6 bases and 4 bases, there was a span of 16 bases. CDR1 DFQATT and CDR2 SNEGSKA come from the germline V gene (reference sequence). The CDR3 sequence is CSAADSQRGNTIYF. For the CDR3, the DNA is TGCAGTGCAGCGGACAGCCAAAGAGGAAACACCATATATTTT.

Comment on this clonotype: At one end, the junction sequence differs from germline, possibly due to a read error. V is TRBV10-3 and J is TRBJ1-1; D possibly corresponds to TRBD1 (6 bases). The germline V gene encodes CDR1 ENHRY and CDR2 SYGVKD. This CDR3 has 14 residues. DNA of the CDR3: TGTGCCAGCAGTGAAACAGGGTCAGACACTGAAGCTTTCTTT. Protein product: CASSETGSDTEAFF.

This clonotype was seen at least ten times. The chain has TRBV29-1 and TRBJ2-7; D tentatively fits TRBD1 or TRBD2 (5 bases each). Germline CDR1 reads SQVTM; CDR2 reads ANQGSEA. V dropped 4 bases and J dropped 4 bases, with 17 bases sitting between them. The CDR3 totals 14 residues. The chain's CDR3 is CSVAPGTSEYEQYF. In DNA form, the CDR3 reads TGCAGCGTTGCCCCCGGGACCTCCGAATACGAGCAGTACTTC.

Comments on this clonotype: This clone may be a read error of a much larger clone one base away. The CDR3 DNA sequence: TGTGCCAGCAGCTCGGGACAGTTCTCCTACGAGCAGTACTTC. This gives the protein CASSSGQFSYEQYF. V gene TRBV5-6 combines with J gene TRBJ2-7; 7 bases fit TRBD1. The CDR3 is made up of 14 amino acids. Germline CDR1 is SGHDT and CDR2 is YYEEEE. With 3 bases clipped from V and 0 bases from J, the junction kept 3 bases outside the gene matches.

The chain employs TRBV6-5 and TRBJ2-7; no definite D call. The CDR3 runs to 14 residues. CDR1 is MNHEY and CDR2 is SVGAGI in the germline V gene. V was cut by 5 bases and J by 2 bases, with 13 bases left in between. CDR3 DNA sequence: TGTGCCAGCAGTCCGACCTCCCCAGCCTACGAGCAGTACTTC. This gives the protein CASSPTSPAYEQYF.

The CDR3 nucleotides read TGTGCCAGCAGCTTGAGAGCGGGAGATGAGCAGTTCTTC. Its translation is CASSLRAGDEQFF. The chain recombines TRBV7-9 with TRBJ2-5, with 8 bases matching TRBD2. With the DNA end fitting TRBJ2-1 better, the J assignment may be wrong. The CDR3 runs to 13 residues. Germline CDR1 SEHNR, CDR2 FQNEAQ (reference sequence).

This CDR3 is CSARDFEGNEQYF. CDR3 DNA: TGCAGTGCTAGAGATTTCGAGGGGAATGAGCAGTACTTC. The genes are TRBV20-1 and TRBJ2-7, with D perhaps TRBD1 or TRBD2 (5 bases each). CDR1 and CDR2 (germline): DFQATT, SNEGSKA (reference sequence). The CDR3 is made up of 13 amino acids. V lost 0 bases and J lost 7, with 13 bases in between.

Notes on this clonotype: One end of the junction does not line up with germline, which may come from a read error. The J gene is TRBJ1-6, the V gene TRBV6-6, with 9 bases fitting TRBD1. This CDR3 spans 15 amino acids. Germline V CDR1 and CDR2: MNHNY, SVGAGI (reference sequence). The CDR3 nucleotides are TGCGCCAGCAGTGAGGGACAGGGAGGACCTTCACCCCTCCACTTT. Its translation: CASSEGQGGPSPLHF.

V gene TRBV29-1 combines with J gene TRBJ1-2; possible D gene TRBD1, 5 bases. Germline V gene data show CDR1 as SQVTM and CDR2 as ANQGSEA. The V end was cut by 7 bases, the J end by 4 bases, with 16 bases between. The CDR3 runs to 13 residues. The CDR3 DNA sequence: TGCAGCGCGGGAGGGGCGTTCGGCTATGGCTACACCTTC. It is translated as CSAGGAFGYGYTF.

A word on this clonotype: At one end, the junction sequence differs from germline, possibly due to a read error. This chain connects TRBV5-1 to TRBJ1-4; TRBD1 agrees at 7 bases. The CDR3 covers 15 residues. Germline lookup yields CDR1 SGHRS and CDR2 YFSETQ. CDR3 nucleotides: TGTGCCAGCAGTGAAGCGGGACAGTCATACGAAAAACTGTTTTTT. Protein sequence: CASSEAGQSYEKLFF. Full variable domain (remainder filled in from reference TRBV5-1 and TRBJ1-4): KAGVTQTPRYLIKTRGQQVTLSCSPISGHRSVSWYQQTPGQGLQFLFEYFSETQRNKGNFPGRFSGRQFSNSRSEMNVSTLELGDSALYLCASSEAGQSYEKLFFGSGTQLSVL.

The V call is TRBV20-1, the J call TRBJ2-5; TRBD1 is a possible D gene (6 bases). Germline-derived CDR1 and CDR2 are DFQATT and SNEGSKA (reference sequence). V dropped 4 bases and J dropped 1 base, with 16 bases sitting between them. The CDR3 extends over 15 amino acids. In nucleotides, the CDR3 is TGCAGTGCTAACACGCCGGGACACCGCCAAGAGACCCAGTACTTC. Translation: CSANTPGHRQETQYF.

Many counts were recorded for this clonotype. The J gene is TRBJ2-7, the V gene TRBV10-2; the D gene is possibly TRBD2 (5 bases). The V end was cut by 2 bases, the J end by 5 bases, with 16 bases between. The germline CDR1 and CDR2 sequences are WSHSY and SAAADI. The CDR3 has 15 amino acids. The CDR3 bases are TGCGCCAGCAGTGAGGGCCGGGAAGTTAGAGACGAGCAGTACTTC. Its protein is CASSEGREVRDEQYF.

The table lists this clonotype with many counts. The chain links TRBV12-3 or TRBV12-4 to TRBJ1-6, with 7 bases identical to TRBD1. V lost 5 bases, J lost 4 bases, and 5 bases stayed unmatched. CDR3 length: 15 residues. CDR3 in DNA: TGTGCCAGCAGTGCGACAGGGTATTATAATTCACCCCTCCACTTT. This gives the protein CASSATGYYNSPLHF.